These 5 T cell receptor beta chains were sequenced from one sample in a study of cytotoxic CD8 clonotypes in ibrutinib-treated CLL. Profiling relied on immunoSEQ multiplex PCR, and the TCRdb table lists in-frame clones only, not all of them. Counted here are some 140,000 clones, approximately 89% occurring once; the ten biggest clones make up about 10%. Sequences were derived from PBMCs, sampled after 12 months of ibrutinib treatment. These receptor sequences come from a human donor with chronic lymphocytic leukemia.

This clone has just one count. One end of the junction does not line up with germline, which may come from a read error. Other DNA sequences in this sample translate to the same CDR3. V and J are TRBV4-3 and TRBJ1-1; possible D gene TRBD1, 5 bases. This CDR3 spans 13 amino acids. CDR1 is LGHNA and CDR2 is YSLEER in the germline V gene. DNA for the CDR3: TGCGCCAGCAGCCGACAGAGGGGAACTGAGGCTTTCTTT. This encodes CASSRQRGTEAFF.

The CDR3 DNA follows: TGTGCCAGCAGCACCGGGACTAGCGAAGATGAGCAGTTCTTC. Protein product: CASSTGTSEDEQFF. The V call is TRBV7-8, the J call TRBJ2-1; 10 bases map to TRBD2. CDR3 size: 14 residues. The V gene end was trimmed by 5 bases and the J gene end by 8 bases; junction bases not matched to a gene: 6. CDR1 and CDR2 (germline): SGHVS, FQNEAQ.

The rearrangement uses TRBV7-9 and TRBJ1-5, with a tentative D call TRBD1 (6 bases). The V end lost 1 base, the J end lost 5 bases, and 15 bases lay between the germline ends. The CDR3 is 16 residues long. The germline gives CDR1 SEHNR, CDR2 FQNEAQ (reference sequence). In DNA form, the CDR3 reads TGTGCCAGCAGCTTAGATCCATCGGCAGGGGATCAGCCCCAGCATTTT. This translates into CASSLDPSAGDQPQHF.

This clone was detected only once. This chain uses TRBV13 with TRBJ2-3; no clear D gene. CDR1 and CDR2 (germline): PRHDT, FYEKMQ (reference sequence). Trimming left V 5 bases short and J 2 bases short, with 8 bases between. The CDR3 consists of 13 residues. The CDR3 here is CASSLTYTDTQYF. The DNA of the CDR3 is TGTGCCAGCAGCCTCACCTACACAGATACGCAGTATTTT.

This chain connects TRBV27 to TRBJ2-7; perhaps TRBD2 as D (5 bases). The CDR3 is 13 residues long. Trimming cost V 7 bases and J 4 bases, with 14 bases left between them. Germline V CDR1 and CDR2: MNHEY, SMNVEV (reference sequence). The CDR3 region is CASTLKRVYEQYF. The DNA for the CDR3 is TGTGCCAGCACCCTAAAGAGGGTTTACGAGCAGTACTTC.